Listed below are T cell receptor beta chains from one sample, sequenced in a study of cytomegalovirus exposure and HLA in healthy donors. Here immunoSEQ multiplex PCR was the method, and the copy in TCRdb shows in-frame clones only, minus some. The table has around 80,000 clones, approximately 96% seen once. Sequenced material: PBMCs. These receptors all come from a woman between 18 and 29 years old in good health and CMV-seronegative. The CDR3 runs from the conserved cysteine through the conserved F or W. D genes are given only for firm matches. Rows may omit the clone size; those that give it use once, few, many or a size class.

13	TRBD1	TRBV27	TRBJ1-2	NA	TGTGCCAGCAGTTATTCAGGGGGCAATGGCTACACCTTC	CASSYSGGNGYTF
14	NA	TRBV7-9	TRBJ2-1	NA	TGTGCCAGCAGCTTAGGCCAGGTAGACAATGAGCAGTTCTTC	CASSLGQVDNEQFF
17	NA	TRBV6-1	TRBJ1-5	once	TGTGCCAGCAGTGAAGAGCCGAGACTTTATAGCAATCAGCCCCAGCATTTT	CASSEEPRLYSNQPQHF
17	TRBD1	TRBV6-1	TRBJ1-1	few	TGTGCCAGCAGTAAAGGACAGGGGGCCTGGGTTGGCACTGAAGCTTTCTTT	CASSKGQGAWVGTEAFF
16	NA	TRBV5-1	TRBJ2-2	NA	TGCGCCAGCAGCTTGGTTCGCGGAACGAACACCGGGGAGCTGTTTTTT	CASSLVRGTNTGELFF
15	NA	TRBV7-9	TRBJ1-4	NA	TGTGCCAGCAGCTTAAGACAGTCAACTAATGAAAAACTGTTTTTT	CASSLRQSTNEKLFF
16	TRBD1	TRBV13	TRBJ1-4	NA	TGTGCCAGCAGCCCACGACAGGGTGGGGCTAATGAAAAACTGTTTTTT	CASSPRQGGANEKLFF
14	NA	TRBV19	TRBJ1-3	NA	TGTGCCAGTACCACCTCCGGGGGGGTTTCGACCATATATTTT	CASTTSGGVSTIYF
15	TRBD2	TRBV15	TRBJ2-1	NA	TGTGCCACCATACGGGGACTAGCGGATGGTAATGAGCAGTTCTTC	CATIRGLADGNEQFF
17	TRBD1	TRBV5-1	TRBJ1-3	NA	TGCGCCAGCAGCTTCGGGACAGGGGAAGGATCTGGAAACACCATATATTTT	CASSFGTGEGSGNTIYF
15	NA	TRBV19	TRBJ1-4	once	TGTGCCAGTAGCCTTCAGGTTTCCGTCGGCGAAAAACTGTTTTTT	CASSLQVSVGEKLFF
13	NA	TRBV7-9	TRBJ1-1	NA	TGTGCCAGCGGGACTTCGACGTATACTGAAGCTTTCTTT	CASGTSTYTEAFF
15	TRBD2	TRBV15	TRBJ2-5	NA	TGTGCCACCAGCAGATCCCCGGGGGGGCGGGAGACCCAGTACTTC	CATSRSPGGRETQYF
15	NA	TRBV18	TRBJ1-5	NA	TGTGCCAGCTCCAGGGGTACGTTAGGCAATCAGCCCCAGCATTTT	CASSRGTLGNQPQHF
13	NA	TRBV6-5	TRBJ1-1	NA	TGTGCCAGCAAGACGGGAGTTCACACTGAAGCTTTCTTT	CASKTGVHTEAFF